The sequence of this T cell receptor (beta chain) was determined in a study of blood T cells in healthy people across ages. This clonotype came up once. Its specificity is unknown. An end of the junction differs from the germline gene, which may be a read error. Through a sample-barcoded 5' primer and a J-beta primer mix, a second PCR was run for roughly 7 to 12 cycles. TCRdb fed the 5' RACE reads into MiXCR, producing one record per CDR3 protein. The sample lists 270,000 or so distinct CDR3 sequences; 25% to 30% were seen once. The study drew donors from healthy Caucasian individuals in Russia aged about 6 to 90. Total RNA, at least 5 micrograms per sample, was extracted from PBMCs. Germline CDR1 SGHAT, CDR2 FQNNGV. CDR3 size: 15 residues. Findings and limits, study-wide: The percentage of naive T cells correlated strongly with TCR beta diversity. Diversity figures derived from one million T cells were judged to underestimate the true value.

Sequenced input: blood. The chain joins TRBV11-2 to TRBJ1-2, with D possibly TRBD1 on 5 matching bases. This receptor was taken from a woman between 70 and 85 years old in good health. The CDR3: CASSYRGQGAYGHTF. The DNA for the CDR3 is TGTGCCAGCAGCTACCGGGGTCAGGGCGCCTATGGCCACACCTTC.